This TCR beta chain derives from a study of CXCR3-negative and CXCR3-positive naive CD8 T cells (dated by TCRdb to about 2019). Study-wide context: In total, roughly 140 million TRB reads were obtained, which works out to roughly 1.5 +/- 0.3 million reads per library. Data from about 10 donors, pooled across two independent experiments, went into the diversity and physicochemical repertoire analyses. TRBV-TRBJ cluster analysis included naive subsets from a handful of donors and memory cells from 3 donors. On the study overall, not on this receptor specifically: TRB CDR3s from CXCR3-positive naive cells showed higher hydrophobicity (lower Kidera factor 4), lower energy, and higher strength and volume indices than CXCR3-negative naive cells. Repertoire diversity was comparably high in both naive subsets but much lower in memory CD8+ T cells. Within the same donor, TRBV-TRBJ usage looked similar between naive CXCR3-negative and CXCR3-positive cells, but memory cells had distinct patterns. Because surface CD5, which is linked to self-reactivity in mice, was comparable between the naive subsets, TCR interaction strength was also inferred from the physicochemical properties of TRB CDR3s. Freshly isolated PBMCs were used for most assays because CXCR3 expression went down partially after cryopreservation.

CDR1 MNHEY and CDR2 SMNVEV are derived from the germline V gene (reference sequence). The CDR3, cysteine through phenylalanine, is 15 amino acids long. No DNA accompanies this entry. Each CD8+ T cell subset was flow-sorted in triplicate, and 250,000 to 300,000 cells per subset were placed directly into RLT lysis buffer. To keep memory contaminants out, a stringent definition of naive CD8+ T cells was applied: CD45RO-CCR7+CD27+CD95-. Standard density gradient centrifugation was used to isolate peripheral blood mononuclear cells from buffy coats. Naive CXCR3-negative and CXCR3-positive CD8+ T cells were flow-sorted on a FACSAria III. Total RNA was extracted from sorted cells using an RNeasy Mini Kit. As to this clonotype: Its cognate antigen has yet to be identified.

The instrument given in TCRdb is NextSeq 550. The Human TCR Profiling Kit (MiLaboratory) was used to prepare UMI-labeled 5' RACE TRB cDNA libraries. The full amount of extracted RNA was used for cDNA synthesis, and the full amount of resulting cDNA was used for PCR amplification. Libraries were prepared in parallel with an identical number of PCR cycles. The published analysis was carried out like this. About 48,000 +/- 9,800 unique UMI-labeled TRB cDNA molecules per library were extracted with MIGEC and MiXCR, with at least two reads per UMI required. Each library averaged about 40,000 +/- 10,000 functional in-frame TRB CDR3 nucleotide clonotypes without stop codons. Diversity metrics, including normalized Shannon-Wiener and Chao1, were computed in VDJtools after downsampling to 5000 UMI-labeled TRB molecules per sample. Clonotype-size-weighted physicochemical properties of the central five CDR3 residues (interaction energy, strength, volume and Kidera factor 4) were computed in VDJtools. After reprocessing by TCRdb, each CDR3 protein sequence is one entry, and no DNA is given. None of the V and J calls come from the authors' own analysis; TCRdb made them. The table for this sample lists 150,000 or so distinct CDR3 sequences. The ten largest clones represent roughly 0.29% of the sample.

This sequence originates from a human donor in good health. Some clones in this sample may be carry-over from other donors' samples. Recombination connected TRBV27 to TRBJ2-7; TCRdb's D gene call, TRBD1, goes unchecked for lack of DNA. Material for sequencing was naive CXCR3- CD8+ T cells from blood. The label giving this sample's cell subset or site can be read as: CD45RO-CCR7+CD27+CD95- naive CD8+ T cells lacking CXCR3 (TNR3-). The CDR3 sequence is CASSFEGQGAYEQYF.